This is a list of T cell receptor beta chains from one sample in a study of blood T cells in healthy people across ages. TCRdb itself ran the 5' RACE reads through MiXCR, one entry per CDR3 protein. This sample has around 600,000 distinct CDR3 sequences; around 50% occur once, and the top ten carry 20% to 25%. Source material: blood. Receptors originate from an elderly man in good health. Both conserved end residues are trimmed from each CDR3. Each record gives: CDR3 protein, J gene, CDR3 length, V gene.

ASSLDGSSQETQY,TRBJ2-5,13,TRBV5-1
ASSLNPLAGTDTQY,TRBJ2-3,14,TRBV7-3
ASSSSGTPRSQETQY,TRBJ2-5,15,TRBV27
ASSLERARTGDYNEQF,TRBJ2-1,16,TRBV5-1
ASSLGGKDNEQF,TRBJ2-1,12,TRBV5-1
SARGRLSGGRYEQY,TRBJ2-7,14,TRBV20-1
ATSRGGTGFDYT,TRBJ1-2,12,TRBV15
RVAGVVTDTQY,TRBJ2-3,11,TRBV20-1
ASTTDSGTEAF,TRBJ1-1,11,TRBV21-1
ASSLGTIGQEHNEQY,TRBJ2-5,15,TRBV7-9
ASSPLAVMNTGELF,TRBJ2-2,14,TRBV3-1
ASSLGSGTRNADAQY,TRBJ2-3,15,TRBV5-1
ATSEWGETQY,TRBJ2-5,10,TRBV24-1
ASSAELPPYEQY,TRBJ2-7,12,TRBV9
AWSLQPNQPQH,TRBJ1-5,11,TRBV30
SASPDSAKTQY,TRBJ2-5,11,TRBV20-1
ASSSRDGNSPLH,TRBJ1-6,12,TRBV7-2
ASSYLLTDTQY,TRBJ2-3,11,TRBV7-2
ASSLGALTVGGQY,TRBJ2-3,13,TRBV7-9
ASSRSMNTEAF,TRBJ1-1,11,TRBV6-5
ASSTGTGSLHSSLH,TRBJ1-6,14,TRBV25-1
ASSSTRGRGRGYT,TRBJ1-2,13,TRBV11-2
ASSRTSGYNEQF,TRBJ2-1,12,TRBV7-2
ASTDDRGLSPLH,TRBJ1-6,12,TRBV25-1
ASGFGWEVPLSEQF,TRBJ2-1,14,TRBV12-5
ASRATSGSWGGQF,TRBJ2-1,13,TRBV12-3/TRBV12-4
ASRKTSEGYGYT,TRBJ1-2,12,TRBV6-5
ASSLGAPRGWDEKLF,TRBJ1-4,15,TRBV7-9
ASRSVLAGGNEQF,TRBJ2-1,13,TRBV5-1
ASSPHLGDNEQF,TRBJ2-1,12,TRBV9
ASSPSGPNNEQF,TRBJ2-1,12,TRBV7-7
ASSYSRGQRQPLH,TRBJ1-6,13,TRBV6-5
SARDVRQGREQY,TRBJ2-7,12,TRBV20-1
ASSEWGGTESYEQY,TRBJ2-7,14,TRBV25-1
SASGASGLYEQY,TRBJ2-7,12,TRBV20-1
AISESRSGDSPLH,TRBJ1-6,13,TRBV10-3
SGVLGNQPQH,TRBJ1-5,10,TRBV20-1
ASSRTGTSQETQY,TRBJ2-5,13,TRBV7-7
SARNSGAPYEKLF,TRBJ1-4,13,TRBV20-1
SATPTGVGETQY,TRBJ2-5,12,TRBV29-1
ASSLAGLGPNNEQY,TRBJ2-5,14,TRBV7-2
ASSLLGRTGIYNEQY,TRBJ2-5,15,TRBV7-9
ASSQAGQAPNEQF,TRBJ2-1,13,TRBV4-2
ATLAGGRTDTQY,TRBJ2-3,12,TRBV10-3
SVAGTGGYADTQY,TRBJ2-3,13,TRBV20-1
ASSPPDRVHTDTQY,TRBJ2-3,14,TRBV18
ASSQDVSGYEQY,TRBJ2-7,12,TRBV3-1
ATSREGGEQF,TRBJ2-1,10,TRBV15
ASSDGPGAVLLAKNIQY,TRBJ2-4,17,TRBV2
ASSPGTLYGCT,TRBJ1-2,11,TRBV3-1
ASSSGGTPGTQY,TRBJ2-3,12,TRBV5-1
ASRPGHYTEAF,TRBJ1-1,11,TRBV12-3/TRBV12-4
ASSSGQVYSPLH,TRBJ1-6,12,TRBV12-3/TRBV12-4